This T cell receptor beta chain was recovered during a study of prognosis after radiotherapy for stage I lung cancer. This clonotype was recorded many times. V lost 0 bases, J lost 1 base, and 10 bases lay in between. This CDR3 is 16 amino acids long. Germline-derived CDR1 and CDR2 are SGDLS and YYNGEE. From genomic DNA, two-round multiplex PCR was used to amplify TCR beta CDR3. Amplification in first-round PCR relied on primers specific to each TRBV and TRBJ gene. TCRdb ran MiXCR on the multiplex PCR reads and lists one entry per CDR3 protein. The sample has tens of thousands of distinct CDR3 sequences; approximately 24% are singletons. Among the patients, all were node-negative on CT and PET/CT, and none had received prior chemotherapy or radiotherapy or had other malignancies.

The chain has TRBV9 and TRBJ2-2; TRBD1 or TRBD2 may be the D gene (5 bases each). Sequencing was performed on PBMCs, taken before or after stereotactic body radiation therapy (not recorded which). The receptor was isolated from a donor aged 50 or older with non-small cell lung cancer. The CDR3 region is CASSVVAGRNTGELFF. CDR3 nucleotide sequence: TGTGCCAGCAGCGTAGTGGCAGGGAGGAACACCGGGGAGCTGTTTTTT.